The 21 T cell receptor beta chains below were found in one sample sequenced in a study of blood T cell repertoires in COVID-19. The data were produced by immunoSEQ multiplex PCR, yet TCRdb's version contains in-frame clones alone and is incomplete. The table shows about 210,000 clones, with about 86% occurring only once. Sequenced input: PBMCs or T cells enriched from blood (not recorded which). Receptors originate from a woman in her forties or fifties with acute COVID-19.

This clone came up once. The gene calls are TRBV18 and TRBJ2-3; 7 nucleotides line up with TRBD2. The CDR3 has 18 residues. The germline V gene encodes CDR1 KGHSH and CDR2 LQKENI. V lost 0 bases, J lost 4 bases, and 13 bases stayed unmatched. The CDR3 DNA is TGTGCCAGCTCACCACCCCTTTGGCGGGAGAAGTTTGCAGATACGCAGTATTTT. Its protein is CASSPPLWREKFADTQYF. The variable domain in full, completed from reference TRBV18 and TRBJ2-3, reads NAGVMQNPRHLVRRRGQEARLRCSPMKGHSHVYWYRQLPEEGLKFMVYLQKENIIDESGMPKERFSAEFPKEGPSILRIQQVVRGDSAAYFCASSPPLWREKFADTQYFGPGTRLTVL.

The CDR3 DNA follows: TGTGCCATCCGTGAGGGGGAAAACACTGAAGCTTTCTTT. It translates to CAIREGENTEAFF. The rearrangement links TRBV12-3 or TRBV12-4 to TRBJ1-1; D perhaps matches TRBD1 (6 bases). This CDR3 spans 13 amino acids. Between the trimmed V and J ends, which lost 10 bases and 2 bases, there was a span of 14 bases.

V is TRBV5-4 and J is TRBJ1-6; 8 bases agree with TRBD1. This CDR3 comprises 15 residues. Germline V gene sequence: CDR1 SGHNT, CDR2 YYREEE (reference sequence). Trimming at V came to 4 bases and at J to 10 bases, leaving 10 bases not matched to a gene. For the CDR3, the DNA is TGTGCCAGCAGCGCTACCGGACAGGGTCGATCACCCCTCCACTTT. Translated: CASSATGQGRSPLHF.

V usage is TRBV11-2 and J usage is TRBJ2-7, with TRBD1 identical over 7 bases. Trimming at V came to 5 bases and at J to 4 bases, leaving 2 bases not matched to a gene. CDR1 and CDR2 from the germline V gene are SGHAT and FQNNGV. CDR3 length equals 12 residues. Written as DNA, the CDR3 is TGTGCCAGCAGCAAACAGGGGTACGAGCAGTACTTC. It is translated as CASSKQGYEQYF.

The chain employs TRBV7-9 and TRBJ1-1; D might be TRBD1 (5 bases). The CDR3 is made up of 14 amino acids. V lost 5 bases and J 2 bases, leaving 12 bases between the germline ends. Germline CDR1 reads SEHNR; CDR2 reads FQNEAQ (reference sequence). CDR3 nucleotides: TGTGCCAGCAGCCAACAGGTGACTAACACTGAAGCTTTCTTT. Residues: CASSQQVTNTEAFF. The full variable domain, completed using reference TRBV7-9 and TRBJ1-1, is DTGVSQNPRHKITKRGQNVTFRCDPISEHNRLYWYRQTLGQGPEFLTYFQNEAQLEKSRLLSDRFSAERPKGSFSTLEIQRTEQGDSAMYLCASSQQVTNTEAFFGQGTRLTVV.

This sequence joins TRBV2 and TRBJ2-1; TRBD2 matches at 10 bases. Germline trimming cut 8 bases from V and 4 bases from J; bases unmatched to any gene: 8. This CDR3 has 15 amino acids. Germline V CDR1 and CDR2: SNHLY, FYNNEI. The CDR3 region has the DNA TGTGCCAGCCGAGGCGGGACTAGCGCGTACAATGAGCAGTTCTTC. It codes for CASRGGTSAYNEQFF.

V usage is TRBV5-1 and J usage is TRBJ2-1, with D maybe TRBD1 (6 bases). V was clipped by 4 bases and J by 0 bases, with 11 bases between them. Looked up from germline, CDR1 is SGHRS and CDR2 is YFSETQ. This CDR3 region has 15 residues. The CDR3 sequence: CASSADSLSYNEQFF. DNA of the CDR3: TGCGCCAGCAGCGCGGACAGCCTCTCCTACAATGAGCAGTTCTTC.

The chain uses TRBV6-2 or TRBV6-3 and TRBJ2-7; 7 bases are shared with TRBD1. Germline loops: CDR1 MNHEY, CDR2 SVGEGT. The trim removed 3 bases at V and 4 bases at J, leaving 6 bases unmatched. This CDR3 has 14 amino acids. The CDR3 DNA is TGTGCCAGCAGTTATACGACAGGGTCTTACGAGCAGTACTTC. It translates to CASSYTTGSYEQYF.

This chain uses TRBV1 with TRBJ2-5; the D call in the table, TRBD2, was not verified against the DNA. TRBV1 is a pseudogene segment. This CDR3 has 16 residues. This CDR3 is CTSSEARGALRETQYF. CDR3 DNA: TGCACCAGCAGCGAGGCGCGGGGGGCCCTGCGAGAGACCCAGTACTTC.

This chain joins TRBV6-5 and TRBJ2-7, with 14 bases aligning to TRBD2. Trimming removed 7 bases from V and 1 base from J; junction bases left unmatched: 3. The CDR3 runs 15 residues. CDR1 and CDR2 (germline): MNHEY, SVGAGI. CDR3 DNA sequence: TGTGCCAGCAATCGACTAGCGGGGGGGTCCTACGAGCAGTACTTC. Its translation is CASNRLAGGSYEQYF.

This clone was found a few times. This rearrangement joins TRBV6-5 to TRBJ2-1; weak D call: TRBD2 (5 bases). Germline values: CDR1 MNHEY, CDR2 SVGAGI. The V gene lost 0 bases and the J gene lost 5 bases, with 11 bases spanning the gap. The CDR3 contains 15 residues. This CDR3 is CASSYSPGVNNEQFF. The CDR3 bases are TGTGCCAGCAGTTACTCGCCCGGGGTCAACAATGAGCAGTTCTTC.

The rearrangement joins TRBV27 to TRBJ1-2; 9 bases are a match to TRBD1. The length of the CDR3 is 17 residues. Trimming took 1 base from V and 4 from J; bases not matched to a gene: 10. The V gene's germline CDR1 is MNHEY and CDR2 SMNVEV (reference sequence). This chain's CDR3 is CASSLLGPTGGSYGYTF. For the CDR3, the DNA is TGTGCCAGCAGTTTATTGGGCCCGACAGGGGGGTCCTATGGCTACACCTTC.

As DNA, the CDR3 is TGCGCCAGCAGCCCCGGTCAGGGGCGGGCCTATGGCTACACCTTC. This encodes CASSPGQGRAYGYTF. V gene TRBV4-3 combines with J gene TRBJ1-2; perhaps TRBD1 as D (6 bases). Germline assignment: CDR1 LGHNA and CDR2 YSLEER. CDR3 size: 15 residues. Trimming removed 4 bases at V and 4 bases at J, with 16 bases between.

The chain employs TRBV5-5 and TRBJ2-1, with D possibly matching TRBD2 (6 bases). The CDR3 extends over 15 amino acids. The germline gives CDR1 SGHKS, CDR2 YYEKEE (reference sequence). V was pared by 4 bases and J by 4 bases, with 15 bases between. The CDR3 loop reads CASSLVLAPYNEQFF. CDR3 DNA: TGTGCCAGCAGCCTAGTGCTAGCGCCTTACAATGAGCAGTTCTTC.

V and J are TRBV5-1 and TRBJ2-5; TRBD2 matches at 11 bases. In germline, CDR1 is SGHRS, CDR2 YFSETQ. V shed 4 bases, J shed 6 bases, and the junction held 5 bases outside the gene matches. The length of the CDR3 is 14 residues. The CDR3 sequence is CASSLTSGGKTQYF. CDR3 DNA: TGCGCCAGCAGCCTTACTAGCGGGGGTAAGACCCAGTACTTC.

This clone was seen more than once but under ten times. The chain links TRBV29-1 to TRBJ1-4; weak D call: TRBD1 (5 bases). Deletions cut 3 bases from V and 0 bases from J, with 11 bases between. Per germline, CDR1 SQVTM and CDR2 ANQGSEA. The CDR3 covers 15 residues. CDR3 protein: CSVDGEGATNEKLFF. The CDR3 region has the DNA TGCAGCGTTGATGGGGAAGGGGCAACTAATGAAAAACTGTTTTTT.

Here the CDR3 reads CASSYGVGVSNQPQHF. CDR3 DNA: TGTGCCAGCAGTTACGGTGTGGGAGTCAGCAATCAGCCCCAGCATTTT. The chain carries TRBV6-2 or TRBV6-3 and TRBJ1-5; D is undetermined. Germline V gene lookup returns CDR1 MNHEY and CDR2 SVGEGT. The V and J ends lost 2 bases and 1 base respectively, with 12 bases between them. This CDR3 contains 16 residues.

The V gene is TRBV3-1 (or the pseudogene TRBV3-2), the J gene TRBJ2-7; 14 bases map to TRBD2. V dropped 4 bases and J dropped 13; count of bases not matched to a gene: 9. Germline CDR1 reads LGHDT; CDR2 reads YNNKEL (reference sequence). The CDR3 has 14 amino acids. The DNA of the CDR3 is TGTGCCAGCAGCCGCACTGGACTAGCGGGAGGTATTTACTTC. Translated, it gives CASSRTGLAGGIYF.

The chain is built from TRBV5-5 and TRBJ2-7; 10 bases agree with TRBD1. J lost 2 bases, V lost 4 bases, and 6 bases had no gene match. This CDR3 comprises 15 residues. Germline assignment: CDR1 SGHKS and CDR2 YYEKEE (reference sequence). The DNA for the CDR3 is TGTGCCAGCAGCGAGTGGGACAGGGGAGCCTACGAGCAGTACTTC. Translation gives CASSEWDRGAYEQYF.

This clone has just one count. This chain links TRBV28 with TRBJ1-6; possible D gene TRBD1, 6 bases. This CDR3 region has 15 residues. Per germline, CDR1 MDHEN and CDR2 SYDVKM. V was trimmed by 1 base and J by 5 bases, leaving 9 bases between them. The CDR3 region is CASSLLSGDNSPLHF. CDR3 nucleotide sequence: TGTGCCAGCAGTTTATTGTCAGGGGATAATTCACCCCTCCACTTT.

The rearrangement links TRBV4-1 to TRBJ2-2; D perhaps matches TRBD1 (6 bases). Per the germline V gene, CDR1 is MGHRA and CDR2 is YSYEKL. CDR3 length: 14 residues. Trimming cost V 5 bases and J 5 bases, with 12 bases left between them. CDR3 nucleotides: TGCGCCAGCAGCTTATTACAGGGAACCGGGGAGCTGTTTTTT. Protein sequence: CASSLLQGTGELFF.